Listed here are 15 T cell receptor beta chains from one sample, sequenced in a study of cytomegalovirus exposure and HLA in healthy donors. The PCR was carried out with 60 Vbeta primers and 13 Jbeta primers. The repertoire was sequenced with immunoSEQ multiplex PCR; TCRdb's copy has only in-frame clones and lacks some. Seen here are 120,000 or so clones, roughly 18% observed once, and the top ten hold approximately 2.9%. Sequences were obtained from PBMCs. The receptors were sampled from a female donor in good health and CMV-seropositive.

In its sample, this clone was seen a few times. This chain uses TRBV15 with TRBJ1-1; D uncertain. Trimming removed 1 base at V and 0 bases at J, with 6 bases between. The germline V gene encodes CDR1 LNHNV and CDR2 YYDKDF (reference sequence). The CDR3 is 14 amino acids. CDR3 loop: CATSRAGMNTEAFF. Written as DNA, the CDR3 is TGTGCCACCAGCAGAGCAGGAATGAACACTGAAGCTTTCTTT.

V usage is TRBV25-1 and J usage is TRBJ2-5; unclear D gene. This CDR3 region has 14 residues. The V gene lost 4 bases and the J gene lost 1 base, with 10 bases spanning the gap. Germline V lookup: CDR1 MGHDK, CDR2 SYGVNS. The CDR3 sequence: CASSVGGAQETQYF. CDR3 nucleotide sequence: TGTGCCAGCAGTGTCGGCGGCGCCCAAGAGACCCAGTACTTC.

The J gene is TRBJ2-2, the V gene TRBV19, with TRBD2 as a possible D gene (5 bases). The CDR3 covers 18 residues. Germline CDR1 is LNHDA and CDR2 is SQIVND (reference sequence). V was pared by 0 bases and J by 6 bases, with 20 bases between. This CDR3 reads CASSIDSDRGRGAGELFF. CDR3 bases: TGTGCCAGTAGTATAGATTCGGATCGGGGAAGAGGAGCCGGGGAGCTGTTTTTT.

The chain employs TRBV5-1 and TRBJ2-1, with a possible D match to TRBD1 (6 bases). Between the trimmed V and J ends, which lost 1 base and 8 bases, there was a span of 13 bases. The CDR3 sequence is 14 residues long. CDR1 and CDR2 (germline): SGHRS, YFSETQ. The CDR3 nucleotides read TGCGCCAGCAGCTTGTCCTCAGGGGCGGATGAGCAGTTCTTC. Encoded protein: CASSLSSGADEQFF.

This clone was seen only a few times. The chain combines TRBV10-3 with TRBJ2-3, with D hard to call. This CDR3 region has 13 residues. Germline V gene data show CDR1 as ENHRY and CDR2 as SYGVKD. The V gene lost 0 bases and the J gene lost 10 bases, with 11 bases spanning the gap. The CDR3 sequence is CAISESLALAQYF. The CDR3 region has the DNA TGTGCCATCAGTGAGTCTTTAGCCTTAGCGCAGTATTTT.

This clone was observed a few times. The V and J genes are TRBV4-2 and TRBJ1-2; no definite D call. The CDR3 sequence is 14 residues long. Deletions cut 1 base from V and 4 bases from J, with 10 bases between. Germline CDR1 is LGHNA and CDR2 is YNFKEQ. The CDR3 here is CASSQGPQIYGYTF. CDR3 nucleotides: TGTGCCAGCAGCCAAGGTCCCCAGATCTATGGCTACACCTTC.

The chain is built from TRBV5-4 and TRBJ2-1, with 12 bases identical to TRBD2. Germline V lookup: CDR1 SGHNT, CDR2 YYREEE (reference sequence). V lost 0 bases, J lost 4 bases, and 5 bases stayed unmatched. This CDR3 is built from 17 residues. DNA for the CDR3: TGTGCCAGCAGCTTGGGGAGACTAGCGGGAGCTTACAATGAGCAGTTCTTC. It codes for CASSLGRLAGAYNEQFF.

This chain links TRBV6-5 with TRBJ2-2, with a possible D match to TRBD1 (5 bases). The V and J ends lost 2 bases and 4 bases respectively, with 11 bases between them. Germline assignment: CDR1 MNHEY and CDR2 SVGAGI. The CDR3 sequence is 15 residues long. The CDR3: CASSYAGSPTGELFF. Here the CDR3 DNA reads TGTGCCAGCAGTTACGCAGGGTCTCCCACCGGGGAGCTGTTTTTT.

This clone was observed a handful of times. This sequence joins TRBV29-1 and TRBJ2-1; 7 bases map to TRBD2. CDR3 size: 14 residues. V shed 8 bases and J 12 bases; nucleotides not matched to a gene: 19. Germline V gene data show CDR1 as SQVTM and CDR2 as ANQGSEA. CDR3 amino acids: CSTELAESVWGQFF. For the CDR3, the DNA is TGCAGCACCGAGCTAGCGGAAAGCGTTTGGGGGCAGTTCTTC.

V is TRBV6-6 and J is TRBJ2-7; tentative D call: TRBD1 (6 bases). The CDR3 length is 15 residues. Trimming cost V 4 bases and J 3 bases, with 16 bases left between them. Germline V lookup: CDR1 MNHNY, CDR2 SVGAGI (reference sequence). The CDR3 region has the DNA TGTGCCAGCAGTTCGGCGGTGGGACACTTCTACGAGCAGTACTTC. Its translation: CASSSAVGHFYEQYF.

J is TRBJ2-1 and V is TRBV27, with 9 bases that match TRBD2. The germline CDR1 and CDR2 sequences are MNHEY and SMNVEV (reference sequence). This CDR3 region has 16 residues. V gave up 6 bases and J gave up 0 bases; unmatched junction bases: 6. CDR3 in amino acids: CASRLLSGGSYNEQFF. Here the CDR3 DNA reads TGTGCCAGCAGGCTACTTAGCGGGGGCTCCTACAATGAGCAGTTCTTC.

The sample holds a few counts of this clone. The chain couples TRBV30 to TRBJ2-3, with 8 nucleotides matching TRBD2. The junction had 9 bases not matched to a gene; V was cut back by 2 bases and J by 2 bases. Germline V gene data show CDR1 as GTSNPN and CDR2 as SVGIG (reference sequence). This CDR3 is built from 16 residues. CDR3 in DNA: TGTGCCTGGAGTCTGGGGGGTAGCGGGACCACAGATACGCAGTATTTT. Protein sequence: CAWSLGGSGTTDTQYF.

The chain combines TRBV28 with TRBJ2-7; 8 bases are a match to TRBD2. Germline V gene lookup returns CDR1 MDHEN and CDR2 SYDVKM. V shed 5 bases, J shed 9 bases, and the junction held 30 bases outside the gene matches. The CDR3 loop spans 20 amino acids. The DNA for the CDR3 is TGTGCCAGCAGTACGCAGATTAGTAGGGGTCCCTCACGGGAGGGCCTGGGGCAGTACTTC. Amino acids: CASSTQISRGPSREGLGQYF.

This clone has only a few counts. The chain uses TRBV6-1 and TRBJ1-2; tentative D call: TRBD1 (5 bases). This CDR3 comprises 14 residues. Germline CDR1 MNHNS, CDR2 SASEGT. V was shortened by 2 bases and J by 4 bases, with 11 bases between the two germline ends. This CDR3 is CASSERGGSYGYTF. CDR3 bases: TGTGCCAGCAGTGAAAGGGGAGGTAGCTATGGCTACACCTTC.

CDR3 in amino acids: CASSYSTGWDYGYTF. The CDR3 DNA reads TGTGCCAGCAGTTACTCGACAGGGTGGGACTATGGCTACACCTTC. The chain joins TRBV6-6 to TRBJ1-2; 7 positions agree with TRBD1. V lost 0 bases and J lost 3; bases outside the gene matches: 4. Germline values: CDR1 MNHNY, CDR2 SVGAGI (reference sequence). This CDR3 comprises 15 residues.